This TCR beta chain was identified during a study of human T cells and chemical hapten exposure. About the research overall: Patients were mainly female, each with alopecia areata, totalis or universalis. TCR yields per sample varied mostly from small pooled library volume differences.

Each CDR3 protein is one row after TCRdb ran MiXCR on the RACE reads. Of about 74,000 distinct CDR3 sequences listed, approximately 14% are singletons. Time point here: pre-sensitization, week 0. Stated treatment: therapeutic diphenylcyclopropenone sensitization with weekly scalp DPC. This clonotype occurred a few times. In germline, CDR1 is MNHEY, CDR2 SMNVEV (reference sequence). The V and J ends lost 7 bases and 9 bases respectively, with 19 bases between them. The CDR3 consists of 14 residues. The TCR comes from a woman in her 50s with alopecia areata. Some clones in this sample may be carry-over from other donors' samples. The source was whole blood, collected in connection with sensitization to the hapten diphenylcyclopropenone (DPC). This chain uses TRBV27 with TRBJ2-1; D could derive from TRBD1 or TRBD2 (7 bases each). The CDR3 here is CASNGQGGFGEQFF. CDR3 DNA sequence: TGTGCCAGCAATGGGCAGGGGGGGTTTGGTGAGCAGTTCTTC.